This TCR beta chain was profiled in a study of early stage breast cancer tumors. Overall study: ER+/PR+/HER2- status applied to about 75% of the 16 invasive breast tumors.

Tissue for this sample was collected about 2-4 cm from the breast tumor. Worth noting for this clone: A junction boundary mismatches the germline segment, possibly from a read error.

Blood replicates held 0.5 ug DNA, tumor or normal breast about 1.5 ug, two each. Assay: immunoSEQ multiplex PCR; the TCRdb copy retains only in-frame clones and omits some. The sample holds some 8,100 clones; 60% to 80% are singletons and the top ten take 7.5% to 9.5%. The CDR3 covers 14 residues. Germline V CDR1 and CDR2: SSHAT, FNYEAQ (reference sequence). This TCR was sampled from a person between 55 and 69 years old with breast cancer. Sequenced material: normal breast tissue next to the tumor. V gene TRBV7-7 combines with J gene TRBJ2-5; 9 nucleotides align to TRBD1. DNA for the CDR3: TGTGCTAGCAGCCCCGGGACAGGGCAAGAGACCCAGTACTTC. Protein product: CASSPGTGQETQYF.